This entry lists 9 T cell receptor beta chains sequenced from one sample in a study of blood T cell repertoires in COVID-19 (dated by TCRdb to the early 2020s). To prepare the library, the immunoSEQ multiplex PCR assay was applied. As stored in TCRdb, this immuneACCESS dataset retains in-frame rearrangements with V and J assigned. A fraction of the clones does not appear; measured against another copy, unresolved V genes explain less than half of the discrepancy, and the remainder lacks a known reason. Here the sample has approximately 240,000 clones; 80% to 90% occur a single time. The top ten clones comprise 18% of the sample. Material: peripheral blood. These receptors all stem from a woman at least 80 years old with active or convalescent COVID-19.

The chain carries TRBV20-1 and TRBJ1-2; TRBD1 matches 10 bases. CDR1 DFQATT and CDR2 SNEGSKA come from the germline V gene (reference sequence). The CDR3 contains 17 residues. J was trimmed by 4 bases and V by 3 bases; bases with no gene match: 14. In nucleotides, the CDR3 is TGCAGTGCTAGTGACTCTTGGACAGGGGGTAACTCCTATGGCTACACCTTC. Its translation: CSASDSWTGGNSYGYTF.

The chain couples TRBV11-3 to TRBJ2-3; 12 positions agree with TRBD2. Germline V gene data show CDR1 as SGHNT and CDR2 as YENEEA. This CDR3 contains 15 residues. Trimming took 4 bases from V and 6 from J; bases not matched to a gene: 5. The CDR3 DNA reads TGTGCCAGCAGCTCTCTGGGACTAGCGGGTGATACGCAGTATTTT. It specifies CASSSLGLAGDTQYF. The full variable domain, rest sourced from reference TRBV11-3 and TRBJ2-3, is EAGVVQSPRYKIIEKKQPVAFWCNPISGHNTLYWYLQNLGQGPELLIRYENEEAVDDSQLPKDRFSAERLKGVDSTLKIQPAELGDSAVYLCASSSLGLAGDTQYFGPGTRLTVL.

CDR3 DNA: TGTGCCAGCAGTTCGACAGGGCCGCGCTATAATTCACCCCTCCACTTT. This sequence encodes CASSSTGPRYNSPLHF. The chain links TRBV6-6 to TRBJ1-6; 7 bases fit TRBD1. Germline CDR1 MNHNY, CDR2 SVGAGI (reference sequence). The CDR3 totals 16 residues. Germline trimming cut 4 bases from V and 3 bases from J; bases unmatched to any gene: 6.

V gene TRBV19 combines with J gene TRBJ1-5; perhaps TRBD1 as D (5 bases). Germline CDR1 and CDR2: LNHDA and SQIVND (reference sequence). The V end was cut by 3 bases, the J end by 4 bases, with 13 bases between. This CDR3 region has 15 residues. CDR3 nucleotides: TGTGCCAGTAGTATTGGGCCAGGGTGGAATCAGCCCCAGCATTTT. Protein: CASSIGPGWNQPQHF.

This sequence joins TRBV7-2 and TRBJ2-1; 7 bases fit TRBD2. Germline CDR1 and CDR2: SGHTA and FQGNSA. This CDR3 is built from 15 residues. Germline trimming cut 3 bases from V and 4 bases from J; bases unmatched to any gene: 6. Written as DNA, the CDR3 is TGTGCCAGCAGCTTCCCCCTAGCGGTTTACAATGAGCAGTTCTTC. Translated: CASSFPLAVYNEQFF.

This clone was recorded once. Distinct nucleotide sequences in the sample also encode this CDR3. The V call is TRBV5-1, the J call TRBJ1-2; maybe TRBD1 (6 bases). The length of the CDR3 is 13 residues. V dropped 5 bases and J dropped 3 bases, with 11 bases sitting between them. Germline V gives CDR1 SGHRS, CDR2 YFSETQ. The CDR3 bases are TGCGCCAGCAGTCCGGACAGCTACTATGGCTACACCTTC. Its protein is CASSPDSYYGYTF.

This clone has more than one count but fewer than ten. V gene TRBV30 combines with J gene TRBJ2-2; 9 bases are a match to TRBD2. The ends lost 0 bases at V and 2 bases at J; junction bases unmatched: 7. Germline CDR1 reads GTSNPN; CDR2 reads SVGIG (reference sequence). The CDR3 length is 17 residues. The CDR3 reads CAWSVRASGVNTGELFF. For the CDR3, the DNA is TGTGCCTGGAGTGTACGGGCTAGCGGGGTCAACACCGGGGAGCTGTTTTTT.

The chain uses TRBV30 and TRBJ2-2; the D is unclear. Trimming stripped 5 bases from V and 4 bases from J, with 11 bases between. This CDR3 spans 13 amino acids. The germline V gene encodes CDR1 GTSNPN and CDR2 SVGIG (reference sequence). The CDR3 sequence: CAWGIEVTGELFF. The CDR3 DNA is TGTGCCTGGGGAATTGAGGTCACCGGGGAGCTGTTTTTT. Looking up the rest from reference TRBV30 and TRBJ2-2 gives the full variable domain: SQTIHQWPATLVQPVGSPLSLECTVEGTSNPNLYWYRQAAGRGLQLLFYSVGIGQISSEVPQNLSASRPQDRQFILSSKKLLLSDSGFYLCAWGIEVTGELFFGEGSRLTVL.

The gene calls are TRBV11-2 and TRBJ1-1, with 7 bases aligning to TRBD1. V lost 3 bases, J lost 7 bases, and 8 bases stayed unmatched. CDR3 length equals 14 residues. Germline V gene sequence: CDR1 SGHAT, CDR2 FQNNGV. CDR3 sequence: CASSFTDRSGEAFF. In nucleotides, the CDR3 is TGTGCCAGCAGCTTCACGGACAGGTCGGGTGAAGCTTTCTTT.